The 24 T cell receptor beta chains below come from one sample, sequenced in a study of OX40 agonist ivuxolimab in advanced cancers. TCRdb's copy holds only in-frame clones and misses some; the assay was immunoSEQ multiplex PCR. The sample holds around 66,000 clones, more than 65% seen once. The sample in question was CD4+ or CD8+ T cells sorted from blood, obtained in a trial of the OX40 agonist ivuxolimab. The source is an adult with an advanced solid tumor such as melanoma, head and neck, liver or kidney cancer.

The chain couples TRBV6-5 to TRBJ1-6, with TRBD1 identical over 9 bases. J was trimmed by 9 bases and V by 6 bases; bases with no gene match: 9. The length of the CDR3 is 15 residues. Germline values: CDR1 MNHEY, CDR2 SVGAGI. CDR3 sequence reads: CASRAPGQGASPLHF. CDR3 sequence (DNA): TGTGCCAGCAGGGCCCCGGGACAGGGAGCTTCACCCCTCCACTTT.

The V gene is TRBV4-2, the J gene TRBJ1-4; 8 bases fit TRBD1. The CDR3 has 17 residues. Germline V CDR1 and CDR2: LGHNA, YNFKEQ. V shed 2 bases and J 7 bases; nucleotides not matched to a gene: 12. CDR3 nucleotide sequence: TGTGCCAGCAGCCAAAGGGGACAGGCGGGACTTTTTGAAAAACTGTTTTTT. This codes for CASSQRGQAGLFEKLFF.

This chain connects TRBV11-2 to TRBJ2-3; the D gene could be TRBD1 or TRBD2 (6 bases each). V lost 3 bases and J 0 bases, leaving 10 bases between the germline ends. Germline CDR1 SGHAT, CDR2 FQNNGV. The CDR3 totals 15 residues. The CDR3: CASSLRGASTDTQYF. The CDR3 DNA is TGTGCCAGCAGCTTGAGGGGGGCTAGCACAGATACGCAGTATTTT.

CDR3 sequence reads: CASSPSRGINQPQHF. The CDR3, as DNA: TGTGCCAGCTCACCAAGCAGGGGCATCAATCAGCCCCAGCATTTT. This sequence joins TRBV18 and TRBJ1-5; D possibly corresponds to TRBD1 (6 bases). CDR1 and CDR2 from the germline V gene are KGHSH and LQKENI. V lost 2 bases and J 3 bases, leaving 11 bases between the germline ends. The length of the CDR3 is 15 residues.

The gene calls are TRBV6-1 and TRBJ1-1; maybe TRBD1 (5 bases). The CDR3 is 16 amino acids. Trimming took 2 bases from V and 4 from J, leaving 17 bases between them. Per germline, CDR1 MNHNS and CDR2 SASEGT. The CDR3 here is CASSEIGTWQSTEAFF. CDR3 in DNA: TGTGCCAGCAGTGAAATAGGGACGTGGCAGAGCACTGAAGCTTTCTTT.

This clone was observed many times. The CDR3: CASSLGGGLGTYEQYF. As DNA, the CDR3 is TGTGCCAGCAGCTTAGGAGGCGGGCTCGGTACCTACGAGCAGTACTTC. The J gene is TRBJ2-7, the V gene TRBV7-2; D is possibly TRBD2 (5 bases). CDR3 length: 16 residues. Trimming left V 1 base short and J 2 bases short, with 15 bases between. CDR1 is SGHTA and CDR2 is FQGNSA in the germline V gene.

This clone has just one count. The chain joins TRBV2 to TRBJ1-6; maybe TRBD1 (6 bases). With 6 bases removed from V and 6 bases from J, the gap between germline ends came to 15 bases. The germline V gene encodes CDR1 SNHLY and CDR2 FYNNEI. This CDR3 region has 15 residues. The CDR3 nucleotides are TGTGCCAGCAGGGGGGGAGGACAGATTAATTCACCCCTCCACTTT. Encoded protein: CASRGGGQINSPLHF.

The table lists this clone with a few counts. V gene TRBV29-1 combines with J gene TRBJ1-5; D is unclear. This CDR3 is 14 amino acids long. With 6 bases removed from V and 1 base from J, the gap between germline ends came to 13 bases. The V gene's germline CDR1 is SQVTM and CDR2 ANQGSEA. The CDR3 reads CSVKQSGSNQPQHF. The CDR3 bases are TGCAGCGTAAAGCAGTCTGGGAGCAATCAGCCCCAGCATTTT. The full variable domain, in which reference TRBV29-1 and TRBJ1-5 provide the parts outside the CDR3, is SAVISQKPSRDICQRGTSLTIQCQVDSQVTMMFWYRQQPGQSLTLIATANQGSEATYESGFVIDKFPISRPNLTFSTLTVSNMSPEDSSIYLCSVKQSGSNQPQHFGDGTRLSIL.

This chain uses TRBV7-9 with TRBJ1-4; tentatively, D is TRBD1 (6 bases). V was clipped by 5 bases and J by 8 bases, with 12 bases between them. The length of the CDR3 is 13 residues. The germline gives CDR1 SEHNR, CDR2 FQNEAQ (reference sequence). The CDR3 DNA follows: TGTGCCAGCAGCGTCACGGGGGCGGAAAAACTGTTTTTT. Amino acids: CASSVTGAEKLFF. Using reference TRBV7-9 and TRBJ1-4 for the parts outside the CDR3, the full variable domain is DTGVSQNPRHKITKRGQNVTFRCDPISEHNRLYWYRQTLGQGPEFLTYFQNEAQLEKSRLLSDRFSAERPKGSFSTLEIQRTEQGDSAMYLCASSVTGAEKLFFGSGTQLSVL.

J is TRBJ2-1 and V is TRBV7-8; D remains unclear. The CDR3 has 14 amino acids. The germline V and J ends were trimmed by 1 base and 10 bases, with 14 bases remaining between them. Germline loops: CDR1 SGHVS, CDR2 FQNEAQ. CDR3 residues: CASSLGPAPGEQFF. In DNA, the CDR3 is TGTGCCAGCAGCTTAGGACCGGCCCCAGGAGAGCAGTTCTTC.

This clone is deemed medium-sized. This chain uses TRBV6-1 with TRBJ2-7; D call uncertain. CDR3 size: 13 residues. From germline, CDR1 is MNHNS and CDR2 SASEGT. The V and J ends lost 7 bases and 2 bases respectively, with 12 bases between them. The CDR3 region is CASTERQTYEQYF. For the CDR3, the DNA is TGTGCCAGCACGGAGAGGCAGACCTACGAGCAGTACTTC.

In its sample, this clone was seen once. This sequence joins TRBV5-5 and TRBJ2-7; a possible D gene is TRBD2 (5 bases). Between the trimmed V and J ends, which lost 5 bases and 6 bases, there was a span of 12 bases. This CDR3 has 12 residues. CDR1 is SGHKS and CDR2 is YYEKEE in the germline V gene (reference sequence). CDR3 loop: CASSIGSGEQYF. The CDR3 DNA reads TGTGCCAGCAGTATTGGGAGTGGCGAGCAGTACTTC.

The rearrangement links TRBV5-1 to TRBJ1-6; 7 nucleotides agree with TRBD1. CDR1 is SGHRS and CDR2 is YFSETQ in the germline V gene. The CDR3 loop spans 17 amino acids. J lost 7 bases, V lost 2 bases, and 12 bases had no gene match. In DNA form, the CDR3 reads TGCGCCAGCAGCTTTCGGGTTGGGGGACAGAGAAATTCACCCCTCCACTTT. Protein: CASSFRVGGQRNSPLHF.

This clone was seen a few times. V gene TRBV19 combines with J gene TRBJ1-5, with D perhaps matching TRBD1 (5 bases). Trimming shortened V by 5 bases and J by 3 bases, and 11 bases separated the two germline ends. CDR1 is LNHDA and CDR2 is SQIVND in the germline V gene (reference sequence). This CDR3 has 14 residues. The CDR3 spells CASSALGTNQPQHF. The CDR3 DNA reads as TGTGCCAGTAGTGCACTGGGGACCAATCAGCCCCAGCATTTT.

The J gene is TRBJ1-3, the V gene TRBV5-1; D unclear. Trimming removed 0 bases at V and 0 bases at J, with 7 bases between. This CDR3 contains 15 residues. Germline lookup yields CDR1 SGHRS and CDR2 YFSETQ. In DNA, the CDR3 is TGCGCCAGCAGCTTGGGTGACACCTCTGGAAACACCATATATTTT. It translates to CASSLGDTSGNTIYF.

The chain recombines TRBV18 with TRBJ2-1; D might be TRBD1 (7 bases). Germline assignment: CDR1 KGHSH and CDR2 LQKENI. The CDR3 has 16 amino acids. Trimming removed 3 bases at V and 6 bases at J, with 18 bases between. The CDR3 region is CASSPTQGGFGNEQFF. CDR3 nucleotide sequence: TGTGCCAGCTCACCTACCCAGGGGGGATTCGGCAATGAGCAGTTCTTC.

The V call is TRBV6-5, the J call TRBJ2-3; a possible D gene is TRBD1 (6 bases). The CDR3 totals 14 residues. The V gene lost 6 bases and the J gene lost 5 bases, with 15 bases spanning the gap. Germline loops: CDR1 MNHEY, CDR2 SVGAGI. The CDR3 DNA is TGTGCCAGCAGGTACAGGGAAGGTGGAGATACGCAGTATTTT. It yields the protein CASRYREGGDTQYF.

This chain connects TRBV11-3 to TRBJ2-2; D gene uncertain. Trimming removed 6 bases at V and 2 bases at J, with 13 bases between. The length of the CDR3 is 15 residues. Germline V gene lookup returns CDR1 SGHNT and CDR2 YENEEA. The CDR3 region is CASRGYEPNTGELFF. The CDR3 region has the DNA TGTGCCAGCAGGGGTTATGAACCCAACACCGGGGAGCTGTTTTTT.

CDR3 in amino acids: CASSIWAAGRQLSNQPQHF. The DNA of the CDR3 is TGTGCCAGTAGTATTTGGGCGGCAGGCCGACAACTTAGCAATCAGCCCCAGCATTTT. The V gene is TRBV19, the J gene TRBJ1-5; D not certain. V shed 3 bases and J shed 0 bases, with 21 bases lying between them. This CDR3 has 19 residues. CDR1 is LNHDA and CDR2 is SQIVND in the germline V gene (reference sequence).

Note on this clone: A read error may produce the germline difference seen at one junction end. The CDR3 DNA follows: TGTGCCAGCAGTGAAGAATTAGTTAGGGCAGATTTT. Amino acids: CASSEELVRADF. V gene TRBV2 combines with J gene TRBJ2-3, with D unclear. This CDR3 comprises 12 residues. CDR1 SNHLY and CDR2 FYNNEI come from the germline V gene.

The V and J genes are TRBV27 and TRBJ2-7; the match to TRBD2 covers 12 bases. The CDR3 sequence is 15 residues long. The germline gives CDR1 MNHEY, CDR2 SMNVEV (reference sequence). Trimming at V came to 4 bases and at J to 4 bases, leaving 5 bases not matched to a gene. The CDR3 spells CASSSRLAGVYEQYF. Written as DNA, the CDR3 is TGTGCCAGCAGTTCTAGACTAGCGGGGGTGTACGAGCAGTACTTC.

The CDR3 is CASSLKTGVSSSYNSPLHF. As DNA, the CDR3 is TGTGCCAGCTCTCTCAAAACAGGGGTCTCCAGCTCCTATAATTCACCCCTCCACTTT. The chain is built from TRBV18 and TRBJ1-6, with 7 bases lining up with TRBD1. The trim removed 6 bases at V and 0 bases at J, leaving 14 bases unmatched. Germline CDR1 is KGHSH and CDR2 is LQKENI. This CDR3 region has 19 residues.

The V call is TRBV5-1, the J call TRBJ2-3; 10 bases are a match to TRBD2. This CDR3 contains 19 residues. V was clipped by 5 bases and J by 2 bases; unmatched bases: 17. The germline CDR1 and CDR2 sequences are SGHRS and YFSETQ. CDR3 nucleotide sequence: TGCGCCAGCAGAGGCGGGGTAGCGGGGGGACCCCCTTACACAGATACGCAGTATTTT. This encodes CASRGGVAGGPPYTDTQYF.

Details on this clone: This sample includes further DNA sequences coding for the same CDR3. The V gene is TRBV5-1, the J gene TRBJ2-7; the D call may be TRBD1 or TRBD2 (5 bases each). Trimming removed 4 bases at V and 3 bases at J, with 8 bases between. CDR1 is SGHRS and CDR2 is YFSETQ in the germline V gene. The CDR3 sequence is 12 residues long. CDR3 coding DNA: TGCGCCAGCAGCCGGGACGGCTACGAGCAGTACTTC. It yields the protein CASSRDGYEQYF.